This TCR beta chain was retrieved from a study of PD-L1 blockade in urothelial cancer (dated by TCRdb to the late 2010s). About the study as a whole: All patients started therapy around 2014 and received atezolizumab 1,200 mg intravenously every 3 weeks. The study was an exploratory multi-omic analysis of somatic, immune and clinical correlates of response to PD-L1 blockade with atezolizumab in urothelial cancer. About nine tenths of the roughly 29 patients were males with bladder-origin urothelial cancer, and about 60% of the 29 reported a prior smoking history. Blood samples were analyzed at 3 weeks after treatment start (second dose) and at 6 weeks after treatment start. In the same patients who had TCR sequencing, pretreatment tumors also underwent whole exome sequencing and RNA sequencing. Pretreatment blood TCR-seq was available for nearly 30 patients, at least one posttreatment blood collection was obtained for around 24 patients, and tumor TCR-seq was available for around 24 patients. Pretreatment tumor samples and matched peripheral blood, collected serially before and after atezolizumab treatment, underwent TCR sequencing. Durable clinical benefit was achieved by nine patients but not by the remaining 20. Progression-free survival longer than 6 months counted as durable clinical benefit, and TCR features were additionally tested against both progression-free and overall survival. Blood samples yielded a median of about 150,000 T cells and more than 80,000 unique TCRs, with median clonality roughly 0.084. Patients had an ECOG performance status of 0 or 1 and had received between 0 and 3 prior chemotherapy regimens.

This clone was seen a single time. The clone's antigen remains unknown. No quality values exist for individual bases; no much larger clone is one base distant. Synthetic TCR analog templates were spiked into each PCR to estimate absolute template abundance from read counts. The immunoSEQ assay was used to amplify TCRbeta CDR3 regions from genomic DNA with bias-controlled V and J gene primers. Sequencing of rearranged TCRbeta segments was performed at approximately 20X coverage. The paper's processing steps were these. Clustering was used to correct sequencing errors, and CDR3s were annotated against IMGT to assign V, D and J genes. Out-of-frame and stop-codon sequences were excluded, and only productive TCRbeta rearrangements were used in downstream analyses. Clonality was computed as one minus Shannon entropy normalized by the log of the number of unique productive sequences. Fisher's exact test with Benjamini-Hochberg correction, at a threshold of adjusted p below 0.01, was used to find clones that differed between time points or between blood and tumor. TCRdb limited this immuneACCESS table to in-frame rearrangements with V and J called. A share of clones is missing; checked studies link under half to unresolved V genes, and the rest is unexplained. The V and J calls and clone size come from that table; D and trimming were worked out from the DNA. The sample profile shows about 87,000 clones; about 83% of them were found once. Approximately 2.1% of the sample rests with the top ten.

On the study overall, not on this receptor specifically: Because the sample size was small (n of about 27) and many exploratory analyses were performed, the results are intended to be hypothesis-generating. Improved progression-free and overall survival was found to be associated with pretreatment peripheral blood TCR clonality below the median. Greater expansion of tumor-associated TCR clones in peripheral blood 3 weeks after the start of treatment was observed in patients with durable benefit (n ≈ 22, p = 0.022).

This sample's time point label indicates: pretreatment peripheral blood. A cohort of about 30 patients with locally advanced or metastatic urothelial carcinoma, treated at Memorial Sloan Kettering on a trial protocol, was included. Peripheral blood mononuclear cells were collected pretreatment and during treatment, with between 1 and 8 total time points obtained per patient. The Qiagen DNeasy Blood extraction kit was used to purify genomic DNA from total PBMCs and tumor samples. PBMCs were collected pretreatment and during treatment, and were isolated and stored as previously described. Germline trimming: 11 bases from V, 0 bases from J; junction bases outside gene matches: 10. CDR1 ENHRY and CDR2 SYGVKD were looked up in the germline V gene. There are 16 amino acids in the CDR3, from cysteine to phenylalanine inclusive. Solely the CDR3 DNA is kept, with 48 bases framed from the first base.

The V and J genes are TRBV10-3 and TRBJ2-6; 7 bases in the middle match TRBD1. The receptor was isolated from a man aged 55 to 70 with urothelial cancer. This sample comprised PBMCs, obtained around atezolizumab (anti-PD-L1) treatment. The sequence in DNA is TGTGCCCTTGGGGACAGTGGAGGCTCTGGGGCCAACGTCCTGACTTTC. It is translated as CALGDSGGSGANVLTF.